Each of the 23 T cell receptor beta chains below was sequenced from the same sample in a study of T cell responses to AZD1222 COVID-19 vaccine. Libraries were prepared by immunoSEQ multiplex PCR; TCRdb keeps only in-frame clonotypes and omits some of them. This table has tens of thousands of clones, around 90% appearing once. The sample consisted of peripheral blood, taken 28 days after the second AZD1222 dose. The receptors derive from an adult who received the AZD1222 COVID-19 vaccine.

V gene TRBV7-2 combines with J gene TRBJ2-3, with D hard to call. This CDR3 is 15 amino acids long. The germline CDR1 and CDR2 sequences are SGHTA and FQGNSA. Trimming shortened V by 2 bases and J by 0 bases, and 9 bases separated the two germline ends. This CDR3 reads CASSLSYTSTDTQYF. CDR3 sequence (DNA): TGTGCCAGCAGCTTATCGTATACTAGCACAGATACGCAGTATTTT. The entire variable domain, with the rest obtained from reference TRBV7-2 and TRBJ2-3, is as follows: GAGVSQSPSNKVTEKGKDVELRCDPISGHTALYWYRQSLGQGLEFLIYFQGNSAPDKSGLPSDRFSAERTGGSVSTLTIQRTQQEDSAVYLCASSLSYTSTDTQYFGPGTRLTVL.

The chain carries TRBV5-4 and TRBJ1-4, with D possibly matching TRBD1 (6 bases). The CDR3 spans 14 residues. The germline V and J ends were trimmed by 4 bases and 7 bases, with 14 bases remaining between them. The germline CDR1 and CDR2 sequences are SGHNT and YYREEE (reference sequence). This CDR3 reads CASSPQGDGEKLFF. In DNA, the CDR3 is TGTGCCAGCAGCCCACAGGGTGACGGTGAAAAACTGTTTTTT.

The V and J genes are TRBV7-9 and TRBJ1-2; D gene ambiguous. Germline CDR1 reads SEHNR; CDR2 reads FQNEAQ (reference sequence). The CDR3 has 12 amino acids. V lost 1 base, J lost 2 bases, and 2 bases lay in between. CDR3 sequence: CASSLDNYGYTF. The CDR3 nucleotides read TGTGCCAGCAGCTTAGACAACTATGGCTACACCTTC.

The V gene is TRBV7-9, the J gene TRBJ1-1; no definite D call. Germline-derived CDR1 and CDR2 are SEHNR and FQNEAQ (reference sequence). CDR3 length: 13 residues. Trimming took 2 bases from V and 5 from J, leaving 9 bases between them. The CDR3, as DNA: TGTGCCAGCAGCTTACTGGGAGAAACTGAAGCTTTCTTT. Protein sequence: CASSLLGETEAFF.

This chain links TRBV21-1 with TRBJ2-1; the table gives TRBD1 as D, unverified against the DNA. TRBV21-1 is assigned pseudogene status. The CDR3 length is 17 residues. The chain's CDR3 is CASSNSRRDRAYNEQFF. As DNA, the CDR3 is TGTGCCAGCAGCAATAGCAGGAGAGACAGGGCCTACAATGAGCAGTTCTTC.

The V call is TRBV5-1, the J call TRBJ1-1; D is ambiguous. CDR1 and CDR2 (germline): SGHRS, YFSETQ. The CDR3 runs to 13 residues. V lost 2 bases and J lost 2, with 7 bases in between. The CDR3 protein is CASSFEPNTEAFF. The CDR3 nucleotides read TGCGCCAGCAGCTTCGAACCCAACACTGAAGCTTTCTTT.

The chain is built from TRBV2 and TRBJ1-1; D not certain. V was cut by 1 base and J by 5 bases, with 8 bases left in between. Germline assignment: CDR1 SNHLY and CDR2 FYNNEI. This CDR3 region has 13 residues. The CDR3 loop reads CASSEGRWTEAFF. CDR3 sequence (DNA): TGTGCCAGCAGTGAAGGGAGGTGGACTGAAGCTTTCTTT.

This clone was observed once. The rearrangement uses TRBV5-1 and TRBJ2-3; 9 bases match TRBD1. CDR3 size: 15 residues. Germline CDR1 SGHRS, CDR2 YFSETQ. V gave up 2 bases and J gave up 1 base; unmatched junction bases: 2. DNA for the CDR3: TGCGCCAGCAGCTTTCGGGACAGGGGCACAGATACGCAGTATTTT. This codes for CASSFRDRGTDTQYF.

The CDR3 DNA follows: TGTGCCAGCAACCTCCCCGGGGGGGAGCAGTACTTC. Protein product: CASNLPGGEQYF. The chain couples TRBV7-9 to TRBJ2-7; 7 bases are shared with TRBD2. From germline, CDR1 is SEHNR and CDR2 FQNEAQ (reference sequence). Unmatched junction bases numbered 7, after V lost 7 bases and J lost 7 bases. CDR3 size: 12 residues.

The chain has TRBV11-3 and TRBJ1-1, with 7 bases matching TRBD1. Germline V lookup: CDR1 SGHNT, CDR2 YENEEA. The CDR3 spans 13 residues. Trimming removed 5 bases from V and 3 bases from J; junction bases left unmatched: 3. The CDR3 DNA reads TGTGCCAGCAGCACAGACAGGGACACTGAAGCTTTCTTT. Amino acid sequence: CASSTDRDTEAFF.

J is TRBJ1-2 and V is TRBV6-6; unclear D gene. The V and J ends lost 0 bases and 3 bases respectively, with 11 bases between them. Germline CDR1 and CDR2: MNHNY and SVGAGI (reference sequence). This CDR3 has 15 amino acids. In DNA form, the CDR3 reads TGTGCCAGCAGTTACTCAGCACCCCATGACTATGGCTACACCTTC. The encoded protein is CASSYSAPHDYGYTF.

This clone was counted once. The chain couples TRBV5-1 to TRBJ1-1; D is undetermined. Germline V gives CDR1 SGHRS, CDR2 YFSETQ. Trimming pared 0 bases from V and 4 bases from J, leaving 22 bases between. The CDR3 runs to 18 residues. CDR3 nucleotides: TGCGCCAGCAGCTTGGAGGGCCACTCGAGGGTCTTGGCCACTGAAGCTTTCTTT. Its protein product is CASSLEGHSRVLATEAFF.

The chain uses TRBV5-1 and TRBJ1-1; TRBD1 matches at 10 bases. This CDR3 has 13 residues. The germline gives CDR1 SGHRS, CDR2 YFSETQ. Losses at the gene ends were 3 bases for V and 4 bases for J; bases not matched to a gene: 0. CDR3 coding DNA: TGCGCCAGCAGCTGGGACAGGGGCACTGAAGCTTTCTTT. Translation gives CASSWDRGTEAFF.

The rearrangement joins TRBV9 to TRBJ2-2; 9 bases match TRBD2. The CDR3 has 17 amino acids. The V segment lost 0 bases and the J segment 6 bases; nucleotides outside the gene matches: 9. The germline V gene has CDR1 SGDLS and CDR2 YYNGEE. CDR3 protein: CASSVGGGAPAAGELFF. The CDR3 nucleotides read TGTGCCAGCAGCGTAGGCGGGGGGGCCCCTGCGGCCGGGGAGCTGTTTTTT.

This clone came up once. The chain has TRBV27 and TRBJ2-1; tentatively, D is TRBD1 (6 bases). There are 17 residues in the CDR3. The V gene lost 3 bases and the J gene lost 9 bases, with 24 bases spanning the gap. Germline V gene lookup returns CDR1 MNHEY and CDR2 SMNVEV (reference sequence). The CDR3 loop is CASSLRSVTGPVGEQFF. The DNA for the CDR3 is TGTGCCAGCAGTTTGAGGTCGGTGACAGGTCCGGTAGGTGAGCAGTTCTTC.

The rearrangement uses TRBV19 and TRBJ2-3; 8 bases map to TRBD1. Germline trimming cut 5 bases from V and 2 bases from J; bases unmatched to any gene: 9. CDR3 length equals 16 residues. The germline CDR1 and CDR2 sequences are LNHDA and SQIVND (reference sequence). The CDR3 here is CASSSWTGRNTDTQYF. For the CDR3, the DNA is TGTGCCAGTAGTTCATGGACAGGGCGCAACACAGATACGCAGTATTTT.

The genes are TRBV27 and TRBJ1-1; D call uncertain. Germline-derived CDR1 and CDR2 are MNHEY and SMNVEV (reference sequence). This CDR3 comprises 14 residues. Trimming shortened V by 4 bases and J by 3 bases, and 12 bases separated the two germline ends. The CDR3 DNA follows: TGTGCCAGCAGTTGTCTGACTGAAGACACTGAAGCTTTCTTT. Translated, it gives CASSCLTEDTEAFF.

This rearrangement joins TRBV20-1 to TRBJ2-3; D gene unclear. Trimming took off 3 bases at V and 1 base at J, with 8 bases between the two ends. The CDR3 length is 13 residues. Germline V gene lookup returns CDR1 DFQATT and CDR2 SNEGSKA (reference sequence). The CDR3 sequence is CSASGFGTDTQYF. The CDR3 DNA reads as TGCAGTGCTAGTGGGTTTGGCACAGATACGCAGTATTTT.

The chain carries TRBV7-8 and TRBJ1-5; maybe TRBD1 (5 bases). CDR1 and CDR2 (germline): SGHVS, FQNEAQ. This CDR3 contains 16 residues. V lost 1 base and J 1 base, leaving 11 bases between the germline ends. The CDR3 coding sequence is TGTGCCAGCAGCTTAGAAGGCAGGGCGAGCAATCAGCCCCAGCATTTT. It is translated as CASSLEGRASNQPQHF.

The chain combines TRBV27 with TRBJ1-2; no clear D. Deletions cut 6 bases from V and 4 bases from J, with 15 bases between. This CDR3 has 14 amino acids. CDR1 is MNHEY, CDR2 SMNVEV, per germline (reference sequence). In DNA form, the CDR3 reads TGTGCCAGCAGACTGGGGTCCGATGGCTATGGCTACACCTTC. The encoded protein is CASRLGSDGYGYTF.

The chain uses TRBV6-1 and TRBJ1-2, with 7 bases that match TRBD1. The CDR3 contains 13 residues. Germline loops: CDR1 MNHNS, CDR2 SASEGT. V dropped 3 bases and J dropped 8; count of bases not matched to a gene: 6. The CDR3 is CASSEVTGIGYTF. The CDR3 DNA reads TGTGCCAGCAGTGAGGTGACAGGGATCGGCTACACCTTC.

In DNA, the CDR3 is TGCGCCAGCAGCTTGGAGGCAGGGTCCCACTATGGCTACACCTTC. The encoded protein is CASSLEAGSHYGYTF. The rearrangement joins TRBV5-1 to TRBJ1-2; the D gene is possibly TRBD1 (5 bases). The ends were cut back, 0 bases at V and 3 bases at J, with 12 bases in the middle. Per the germline V gene, CDR1 is SGHRS and CDR2 is YFSETQ. This CDR3 spans 15 amino acids.

The chain combines TRBV14 with TRBJ2-5, with 9 positions matching TRBD1. From germline, CDR1 is SGHDN and CDR2 FVKESK. V shed 3 bases, J shed 4 bases, and the junction held 6 bases outside the gene matches. The CDR3 runs to 15 residues. The CDR3 nucleotides read TGTGCCAGCAGCCACCCGGGACAGGGCCTAGAGACCCAGTACTTC. Amino acids: CASSHPGQGLETQYF.